This entry describes one T cell receptor (beta chain). Its antigen is unknown. There are no base qualities to consult, and no much larger clone falls within one base. This record comes from a study of cytomegalovirus exposure and HLA in healthy donors (dated by TCRdb to 2017 to 2019). With respect to the entire study: According to a later analysis, the 120 or so validation repertoires were produced on the same platform as the roughly 720 repertoires of the first cohort. The study was designed to test whether signatures of past pathogen exposure could be identified by cataloging public T cell receptors. Along with the approximately 650-subject first cohort, a separate validation cohort of over a hundred different subjects was used. To predict cytomegalovirus infection status, the study brought together high-throughput TCR immunosequencing, statistical association of individual TCRs with disease status, and machine learning.

The donors belonged to the validation cohort of over a hundred subjects, which was separate from the approximately 660-subject first cohort. Unmatched junction bases come to 5, with V trimmed by 2 bases and J by 6 bases. Its CDR3 holds 14 amino acids, cysteine through phenylalanine. CDR3 DNA is the only sequence kept; it has 42 bases, read in frame from the first base. As encoded in the germline V gene, CDR1 is SGDLS while CDR2 is YYNGEE. General findings and caveats noted by the study authors: A later analysis lacked HLA typing for the validation cohort, so it scored co-occurrence in that cohort across all 120 or so repertoires. The study gave a list of roughly 150 TCR beta chains associated with cytomegalovirus. In both the original and validation cohorts, the classifier was reported to diagnose cytomegalovirus status with high specificity and sensitivity. The authors suggested that the approach could potentially be extended to other disease states and immunological phenotypes. Most TCR sequences were seen in very few donors, while some public TCRs were found in many individuals. Of the cluster scores, 90% to 95% were above 0 in a later analysis, which found that TCRs clustered in the first cohort also tended to co-occur in the 95 to 150 validation repertoires. Three of the identified cytomegalovirus-associated TCR beta chains were confirmed in vitro to be specific for cytomegalovirus antigens.

Library prep was done by the immunoSEQ multiplex PCR assay. The authors' pipeline ran thus. To diagnose cytomegalovirus status from the catalog of TCR beta chain sequences, a statistical classification framework was built. Imported from immuneACCESS, the table was reduced by TCRdb to in-frame sequences with V and J called. These copies leave out some clones; in studies compared against another copy, an unresolved V gene accounts for under half, and the cause of the remainder is not known. From that table come the V and J calls and clone size; the DNA was used to work out D and trimming. The sample records approximately 120,000 clones, just under 95% of which are singletons. The ten most abundant clones make up less than 1.5% of the sample.

Recombination linked TRBV9 to TRBJ2-3, with TRBD2 matching 8 junction bases. The clonotype comes from a woman aged 18-29 years in good health and CMV-seronegative. Source material: PBMCs. The nucleotide sequence is TGTGCCAGCAGCGTCCACCTAGCGGGCGATACGCAGTATTTT. It is translated as CASSVHLAGDTQYF. With the portions outside the CDR3 filled from the reference TRBV9 and TRBJ2-3 genes, the complete variable region becomes DSGVTQTPKHLITATGQRVTLRCSPRSGDLSVYWYQQSLDQGLQFLIQYYNGEERAKGNILERFSAQQFPDLHSELNLSSLELGDSALYFCASSVHLAGDTQYFGPGTRLTVL.